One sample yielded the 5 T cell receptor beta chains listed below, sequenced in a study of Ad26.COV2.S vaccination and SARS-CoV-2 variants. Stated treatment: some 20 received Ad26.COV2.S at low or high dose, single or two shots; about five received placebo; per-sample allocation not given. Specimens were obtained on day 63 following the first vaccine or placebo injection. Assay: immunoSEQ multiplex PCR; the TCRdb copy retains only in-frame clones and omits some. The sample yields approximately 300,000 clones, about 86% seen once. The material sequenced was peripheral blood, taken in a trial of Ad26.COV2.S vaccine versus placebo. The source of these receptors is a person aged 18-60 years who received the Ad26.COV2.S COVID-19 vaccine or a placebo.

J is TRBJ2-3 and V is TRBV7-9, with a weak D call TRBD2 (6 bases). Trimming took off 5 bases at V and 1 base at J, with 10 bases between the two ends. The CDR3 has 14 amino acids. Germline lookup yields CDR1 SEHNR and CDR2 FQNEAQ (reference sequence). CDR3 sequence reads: CASSSSGGTDTQYF. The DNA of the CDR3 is TGTGCCAGCAGCAGTAGCGGTGGCACAGATACGCAGTATTTT.

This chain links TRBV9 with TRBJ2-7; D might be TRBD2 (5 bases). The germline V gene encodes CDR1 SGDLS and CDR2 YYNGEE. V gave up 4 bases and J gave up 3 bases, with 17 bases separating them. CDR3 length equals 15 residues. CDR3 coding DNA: TGTGCCAGCAGCCCCGGCCGGGGTCAGCACTACGAGCAGTACTTC. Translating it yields CASSPGRGQHYEQYF.

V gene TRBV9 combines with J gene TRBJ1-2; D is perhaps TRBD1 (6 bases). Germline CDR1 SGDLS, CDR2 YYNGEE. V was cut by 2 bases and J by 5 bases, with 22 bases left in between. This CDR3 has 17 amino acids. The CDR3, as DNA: TGTGCCAGCAGCGTCGGGGGGCGCGAAGGAATTTGGTATGGCTACACCTTC. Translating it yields CASSVGGREGIWYGYTF.

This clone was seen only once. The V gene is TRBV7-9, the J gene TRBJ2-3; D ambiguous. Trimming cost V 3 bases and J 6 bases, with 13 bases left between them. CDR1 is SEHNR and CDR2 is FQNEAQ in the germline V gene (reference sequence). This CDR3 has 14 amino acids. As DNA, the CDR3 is TGTGCCAGCAGCTTCCGGCGAGTAACGGATACGCAGTATTTT. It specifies CASSFRRVTDTQYF.

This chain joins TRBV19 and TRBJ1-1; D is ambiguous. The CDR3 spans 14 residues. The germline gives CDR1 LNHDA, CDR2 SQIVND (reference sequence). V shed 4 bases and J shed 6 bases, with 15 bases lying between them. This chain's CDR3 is CASSTFAPGSEAFF. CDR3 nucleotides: TGTGCCAGTAGTACCTTCGCGCCAGGCTCTGAAGCTTTCTTT.